Sequencing of this T cell receptor (beta chain) was carried out in a study of blood T cell repertoires in COVID-19. The data were produced by immunoSEQ multiplex PCR, yet TCRdb's version contains in-frame clones alone and is incomplete. In the table there are fewer than 300,000 clones, roughly four fifths of which are singletons. The CDR3 consists of 15 residues. CDR1 and CDR2 (germline): SGHNT, YENEEA. The V gene lost 2 bases and the J gene lost 0 bases, with 8 bases spanning the gap. This clonotype was sampled from a man aged 40-49 years who had been exposed to COVID-19. This chain connects TRBV11-3 to TRBJ2-1; no reliable D call. Input material: PBMCs or T cells enriched from blood (not recorded which). The CDR3 here is CASSLYRSSYNEQFF. The CDR3, as DNA: TGTGCCAGCAGCTTATATAGAAGCTCCTACAATGAGCAGTTCTTC. The whole variable domain, filled in from reference TRBV11-3 and TRBJ2-1, reads EAGVVQSPRYKIIEKKQPVAFWCNPISGHNTLYWYLQNLGQGPELLIRYENEEAVDDSQLPKDRFSAERLKGVDSTLKIQPAELGDSAVYLCASSLYRSSYNEQFFGPGTRLTVL.